These 28 T cell receptor beta chains originate from one sample sequenced in a study of T cells after somatic rescue of genetic block. Assay used: immunoSEQ multiplex PCR; TCRdb lists only in-frame clones, some missing. The sample includes over 95,000 clones, around nine tenths of them seen just once. Sequencing was performed on peripheral blood mononuclear cells (PBMCs). The source is a woman between 18 and 29 years old.

The rearrangement uses TRBV6-5 and TRBJ1-5; D ambiguous. CDR3 size: 13 residues. V gave up 8 bases and J gave up 7 bases, with 15 bases separating them. Per germline, CDR1 MNHEY and CDR2 SVGAGI. The CDR3 sequence: CASEYGLGQPQHF. The CDR3 DNA sequence: TGTGCCAGCGAGTACGGGTTGGGCCAGCCCCAGCATTTT.

The chain employs TRBV10-3 and TRBJ1-1; D is ambiguous. V was clipped by 8 bases and J by 4 bases, with 14 bases between them. The germline gives CDR1 ENHRY, CDR2 SYGVKD. CDR3 length: 13 residues. The CDR3 nucleotides are TGTGCCATCGGGCTCCGGGGAGGCACTGAAGCTTTCTTT. Translated: CAIGLRGGTEAFF.

The chain uses TRBV11-2 and TRBJ2-3; D gene uncertain. Trimming removed 1 base from V and 7 bases from J, with 9 bases in between. Per the germline V gene, CDR1 is SGHAT and CDR2 is FQNNGV. The CDR3 has 13 amino acids. CDR3 loop: CASSLVSDNTQYF. The DNA of the CDR3 is TGTGCCAGCAGCTTAGTTTCGGATAATACGCAGTATTTT.

CDR3 residues: CAITPDRGSGNTIYF. The CDR3 coding sequence is TGTGCCATCACTCCAGACAGGGGATCTGGAAACACCATATATTTT. The genes are TRBV10-3 and TRBJ1-3; 8 nucleotides match TRBD1. The CDR3 spans 15 residues. V gave up 7 bases and J gave up 1 base; unmatched junction bases: 6. The germline CDR1 and CDR2 sequences are ENHRY and SYGVKD.

This sequence joins TRBV7-9 and TRBJ2-6, with 7 bases matching TRBD2. V shed 5 bases and J 2 bases; nucleotides not matched to a gene: 15. Per germline, CDR1 SEHNR and CDR2 FQNEAQ (reference sequence). This CDR3 has 19 amino acids. Here the CDR3 reads CASSTARGARGAGANVLTF. The CDR3 DNA follows: TGTGCCAGCAGCACCGCGCGCGGGGCCCGGGGGGCTGGGGCCAACGTCCTGACTTTC. The full variable domain, its missing parts supplied by reference TRBV7-9 and TRBJ2-6, is DTGVSQNPRHKITKRGQNVTFRCDPISEHNRLYWYRQTLGQGPEFLTYFQNEAQLEKSRLLSDRFSAERPKGSFSTLEIQRTEQGDSAMYLCASSTARGARGAGANVLTFGAGSRLTVL.

The rearrangement uses TRBV6-5 and TRBJ1-1, with D possibly TRBD1 on 5 matching bases. V lost 2 bases, J lost 10 bases, and 8 bases lay in between. The CDR3 consists of 11 residues. Germline values: CDR1 MNHEY, CDR2 SVGAGI. This chain's CDR3 is CASSYRGSAFF. Written as DNA, the CDR3 is TGTGCCAGCAGTTACAGGGGATCAGCTTTCTTT.

The V call is TRBV7-2, the J call TRBJ2-1, with D possibly matching TRBD2 (5 bases). CDR1 is SGHTA, CDR2 FQGNSA, per germline. This CDR3 comprises 13 residues. The V and J ends lost 3 bases and 9 bases respectively, with 12 bases between them. CDR3 sequence (DNA): TGTGCCAGCAGCTTTTCTAGCCAGAGTGAGCAGTTCTTC. This gives the protein CASSFSSQSEQFF.

V usage is TRBV25-1 and J usage is TRBJ1-2; a possible D gene is TRBD1 (6 bases). V was shortened by 0 bases and J by 5 bases, with 13 bases between the two germline ends. The CDR3 has 15 residues. Germline CDR1 and CDR2: MGHDK and SYGVNS. DNA for the CDR3: TGTGCCAGCAGTGAATATGTCGCAGGGGAATATGGCTACACCTTC. Protein sequence: CASSEYVAGEYGYTF.

The chain is built from TRBV7-2 and TRBJ2-5, with D perhaps matching TRBD2 (5 bases). Deletions cut 1 base from V and 1 base from J, with 10 bases between. This CDR3 comprises 15 residues. Germline CDR1 reads SGHTA; CDR2 reads FQGNSA. CDR3 sequence: CASSLGAGGQETQYF. The CDR3 nucleotides read TGTGCCAGCAGCTTAGGGGCAGGAGGCCAAGAGACCCAGTACTTC.

This chain links TRBV7-9 with TRBJ2-7; D is undetermined. V lost 5 bases and J lost 5, with 22 bases in between. The CDR3 sequence is 16 residues long. Looked up from germline, CDR1 is SEHNR and CDR2 is FQNEAQ (reference sequence). The DNA of the CDR3 is TGTGCCAGCAGCCCAACCCACGGGCCCGGCTTAGACGAGCAGTACTTC. Translating it yields CASSPTHGPGLDEQYF.

This chain connects TRBV6-5 to TRBJ1-6; D is perhaps TRBD1 (6 bases). Trimming removed 6 bases from V and 8 bases from J, with 14 bases in between. This CDR3 is built from 14 residues. Germline V gene data show CDR1 as MNHEY and CDR2 as SVGAGI. The CDR3 DNA reads as TGTGCCAGCAGCCGGGACAAGAGGGATTCACCCCTCCACTTT. Encoded protein: CASSRDKRDSPLHF.

The rearrangement uses TRBV5-4 and TRBJ1-2; D ambiguous. The CDR3 consists of 14 residues. Germline V gene sequence: CDR1 SGHNT, CDR2 YYREEE (reference sequence). V was pared by 4 bases and J by 4 bases, with 14 bases between. The CDR3: CASSRTDVGYGYTF. CDR3 coding DNA: TGTGCCAGCAGCCGAACGGACGTCGGCTATGGCTACACCTTC.

V and J are TRBV11-2 and TRBJ2-7; 9 bases line up with TRBD1. CDR3 length equals 15 residues. Per the germline V gene, CDR1 is SGHAT and CDR2 is FQNNGV. Unmatched junction bases numbered 7, after V lost 1 base and J lost 6 bases. The CDR3 sequence: CASSLGWTGDPEQYF. The DNA for the CDR3 is TGTGCCAGCAGCTTAGGGTGGACAGGGGACCCCGAGCAGTACTTC.

CDR3 region: CASSHLSGAYAEQFF. The CDR3 DNA reads TGTGCCAGCAGCCACTTGTCAGGGGCGTATGCTGAGCAGTTCTTC. The chain carries TRBV7-2 and TRBJ2-1, with a tentative D call TRBD1 (6 bases). This CDR3 comprises 15 residues. Between the trimmed V and J ends, which lost 5 bases and 9 bases, there was a span of 20 bases. Germline V gives CDR1 SGHTA, CDR2 FQGNSA.

The chain joins TRBV13 to TRBJ1-1; TRBD1 is a possible D gene (5 bases). The CDR3 totals 14 residues. CDR1 and CDR2 from the germline V gene are PRHDT and FYEKMQ (reference sequence). The germline V and J ends were trimmed by 5 bases and 4 bases, with 14 bases remaining between them. In DNA form, the CDR3 reads TGTGCCAGCAGCCGTATGAGTGGGGCCACTGAAGCTTTCTTT. Translating it yields CASSRMSGATEAFF.

The chain carries TRBV2 and TRBJ1-1, with D possibly matching TRBD1 (6 bases). CDR1 and CDR2 (germline): SNHLY, FYNNEI. This CDR3 is 15 amino acids long. Trimming removed 7 bases at V and 2 bases at J, with 17 bases between. CDR3 DNA: TGTGCCAGCAATCCGGGACATCCGGCTAACACTGAAGCTTTCTTT. Amino acids: CASNPGHPANTEAFF.

The CDR3 protein is CAWTSGPGDTIYF. The CDR3, as DNA: TGTGCCTGGACGTCGGGCCCGGGAGACACCATATATTTT. This chain joins TRBV30 and TRBJ1-3; no firm D call. The V end lost 4 bases, the J end lost 8 bases, and 15 bases lay between the germline ends. The CDR3 runs 13 residues. Germline loops: CDR1 GTSNPN, CDR2 SVGIG (reference sequence).

This clone was counted between two and nine times. V usage is TRBV5-4 and J usage is TRBJ1-2, with D possibly being TRBD1 (5 bases). In germline, CDR1 is SGHNT, CDR2 YYREEE (reference sequence). The CDR3 sequence is 13 residues long. Trimming stripped 4 bases from V and 8 bases from J, with 15 bases between. The CDR3 loop is CASSTLQGGGYTF. The CDR3 DNA follows: TGTGCCAGCAGCACCTTGCAGGGAGGCGGCTACACCTTC.

The V call is TRBV5-8, the J call TRBJ2-5; a possible D gene is TRBD2 (5 bases). CDR1 is SGHTS, CDR2 YDEGEE, per germline. This CDR3 is built from 16 residues. V lost 4 bases to trimming and J lost 2 bases, with 18 bases between them. The CDR3 nucleotides read TGTGCCAGCAGCACCGATAGCGTAGTGGGGCAAGAGACCCAGTACTTC. Amino acid sequence: CASSTDSVVGQETQYF.

This chain joins TRBV7-9 and TRBJ1-3; D is ambiguous. The V end was cut by 5 bases, the J end by 0 bases, with 8 bases between. The CDR3 is 14 residues long. The germline V gene has CDR1 SEHNR and CDR2 FQNEAQ (reference sequence). CDR3 coding DNA: TGTGCCAGCAGCCCGGGGTTCTCTGGAAACACCATATATTTT. This codes for CASSPGFSGNTIYF.

The chain employs TRBV7-2 and TRBJ1-2; tentatively, D is TRBD1 (5 bases). This CDR3 contains 13 residues. V lost 0 bases, J lost 7 bases, and 9 bases lay in between. Germline V gives CDR1 SGHTA, CDR2 FQGNSA. CDR3 sequence: CASSLARRVGYTF. The CDR3 DNA follows: TGTGCCAGCAGCTTAGCCCGCAGGGTTGGCTACACCTTC.

V gene TRBV7-7 combines with J gene TRBJ2-5; 7 bases map to TRBD2. The germline V gene has CDR1 SSHAT and CDR2 FNYEAQ (reference sequence). CDR3 length equals 14 residues. Losses at the gene ends were 1 base for V and 5 bases for J; bases not matched to a gene: 4. The CDR3 DNA is TGTGCCAGCAGCTTAGGACTAGCAGGGGAGACCCAGTACTTC. Amino acid sequence: CASSLGLAGETQYF.

In regard to this clone: Other DNA sequences in the same sample also yield this CDR3. The V gene is TRBV4-3, the J gene TRBJ2-6; the D gene is possibly TRBD1 (5 bases). CDR3 size: 16 residues. Germline CDR1 reads LGHNA; CDR2 reads YSLEER. Trimming cost V 0 bases and J 4 bases, with 10 bases left between them. CDR3 DNA: TGCGCCAGCAGCCAAGAGCAGGGCACAGGGGCCAACGTCCTGACTTTC. Its translation is CASSQEQGTGANVLTF.

The V and J genes are TRBV27 and TRBJ1-1; 7 bases fit TRBD1. Trimming removed 3 bases from V and 0 bases from J; junction bases left unmatched: 1. Germline assignment: CDR1 MNHEY and CDR2 SMNVEV (reference sequence). This CDR3 is built from 14 residues. CDR3 DNA sequence: TGTGCCAGCAGTTTGGGACAGATGAACACTGAAGCTTTCTTT. Protein product: CASSLGQMNTEAFF.

The rearrangement links TRBV15 to TRBJ1-5; D might be TRBD1 (6 bases). This CDR3 has 15 residues. V lost 1 base and J lost 4, with 11 bases in between. CDR1 is LNHNV and CDR2 is YYDKDF in the germline V gene (reference sequence). The CDR3 DNA reads as TGTGCCACCAGCAGAGGCAGGGGAGGAAATCAGCCCCAGCATTTT. This codes for CATSRGRGGNQPQHF.

This clone was seen a handful of times. This chain links TRBV28 with TRBJ1-1, with D hard to call. Germline V gene lookup returns CDR1 MDHEN and CDR2 SYDVKM. The CDR3 has 14 residues. Trimming took 3 bases from V and 1 from J, leaving 9 bases between them. The DNA for the CDR3 is TGTGCCAGCAGTTTTCCCTGGGAGAACACTGAAGCTTTCTTT. Its translation is CASSFPWENTEAFF.

The CDR3 sequence is CASSPLGTNTEAFF. The CDR3, as DNA: TGTGCCAGCAGCCCCCTAGGAACGAACACTGAAGCTTTCTTT. This chain connects TRBV9 to TRBJ1-1; D unclear. The V gene's germline CDR1 is SGDLS and CDR2 YYNGEE. This CDR3 contains 14 residues. Trimming removed 4 bases from V and 1 base from J, with 11 bases in between.

The rearrangement links TRBV28 to TRBJ2-3; D might be TRBD1 (5 bases). Germline CDR1 MDHEN, CDR2 SYDVKM. V was clipped by 6 bases and J by 3 bases, with 10 bases between them. This CDR3 is built from 13 residues. CDR3 amino acids: CASRPQGTDTQYF. In nucleotides, the CDR3 is TGTGCCAGCAGGCCCCAGGGTACAGATACGCAGTATTTT.